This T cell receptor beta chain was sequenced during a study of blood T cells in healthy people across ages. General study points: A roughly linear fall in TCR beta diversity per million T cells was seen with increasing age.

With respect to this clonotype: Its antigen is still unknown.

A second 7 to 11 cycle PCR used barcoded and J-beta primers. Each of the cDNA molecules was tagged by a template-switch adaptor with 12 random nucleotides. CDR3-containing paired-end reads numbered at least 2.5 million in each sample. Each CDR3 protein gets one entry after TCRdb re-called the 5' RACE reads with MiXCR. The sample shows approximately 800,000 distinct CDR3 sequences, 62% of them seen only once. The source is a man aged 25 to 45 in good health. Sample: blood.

CDR3 sequence: CASSLANSGQGQFF. CDR3 coding DNA: TGTGCCAGCAGCTTAGCGAACTCGGGACAAGGGCAGTTCTTC. The chain has TRBV11-2 and TRBJ2-1; D may be TRBD1 (6 bases). Germline V gene lookup returns CDR1 SGHAT and CDR2 FQNNGV. The CDR3 loop spans 14 amino acids. V was pared by 1 base and J by 12 bases, with 16 bases between.